These 30 T cell receptor beta chains came from one sample sequenced in a study of blood T cell repertoires in COVID-19 (dated by TCRdb to 2019 to 2021). The library relied on the immunoSEQ multiplex PCR assay. TCRdb stores this immuneACCESS table with in-frame sequences only. Part of the clones is absent; in the studies checked, under half of the shortfall reflects unresolved V genes, and no reason is known for the rest. The sample includes approximately 200,000 clones, with approximately 86% observed a single time. The leading ten clones occupy around 4.5% of the sample. Sequenced sample: PBMCs or T cells enriched from blood (not recorded which). Receptor source: a woman in her twenties or thirties who had been exposed to COVID-19.

The chain joins TRBV2 to TRBJ1-1, with 8 positions matching TRBD1. Per the germline V gene, CDR1 is SNHLY and CDR2 is FYNNEI. The CDR3 contains 14 residues. Germline trimming cut 8 bases from V and 6 bases from J; bases unmatched to any gene: 11. The CDR3: CASGRRDRIAEAFF. CDR3 DNA: TGTGCCAGCGGTCGTCGGGACAGGATCGCTGAAGCTTTCTTT. Using reference TRBV2 and TRBJ1-1 for the parts outside the CDR3, the full variable domain is EPEVTQTPSHQVTQMGQEVILRCVPISNHLYFYWYRQILGQKVEFLVSFYNNEISEKSEIFDDQFSVERPDGSNFTLKIRSTKLEDSAMYFCASGRRDRIAEAFFGQGTRLTVV.

The chain uses TRBV9 and TRBJ1-5; D is uncertain. Germline V gene lookup returns CDR1 SGDLS and CDR2 YYNGEE. The CDR3 runs 12 residues. The ends were cut back, 4 bases at V and 5 bases at J, with 7 bases in the middle. The CDR3 reads CASSRGDQPQHF. CDR3 coding DNA: TGTGCCAGCAGCCGAGGTGATCAGCCCCAGCATTTT.

The chain combines TRBV2 with TRBJ1-6; D might be TRBD1 (6 bases). V was clipped by 6 bases and J by 9 bases, with 15 bases between them. The CDR3 loop spans 14 amino acids. Germline assignment: CDR1 SNHLY and CDR2 FYNNEI. The CDR3 DNA is TGTGCCAGCAGGAAAACAGGGACCCCTTCACCCCTCCACTTT. It encodes CASRKTGTPSPLHF.

This chain links TRBV7-9 with TRBJ1-2; a possible D gene is TRBD1 (5 bases). CDR1 is SEHNR, CDR2 FQNEAQ, per germline (reference sequence). The CDR3 covers 14 residues. V lost 3 bases and J lost 1, with 9 bases in between. The DNA of the CDR3 is TGTGCCAGCAGCTTCCCGGGGGATAACTATGGCTACACCTTC. Translation gives CASSFPGDNYGYTF. Supplemented by reference TRBV7-9 and TRBJ1-2, the full variable domain reads DTGVSQNPRHKITKRGQNVTFRCDPISEHNRLYWYRQTLGQGPEFLTYFQNEAQLEKSRLLSDRFSAERPKGSFSTLEIQRTEQGDSAMYLCASSFPGDNYGYTFGSGTRLTVV.

The chain links TRBV24-1 to TRBJ1-2; 7 nucleotides agree with TRBD1. This CDR3 has 14 amino acids. The ends lost 4 bases at V and 6 bases at J; junction bases unmatched: 7. CDR1 and CDR2 (germline): KGHDR, SFDVKD. CDR3 in DNA: TGTGCCACCAGTGACAACCGGGACAGTGATGGCTACACCTTC. It encodes CATSDNRDSDGYTF.

The chain carries TRBV27 and TRBJ2-1; D might be TRBD1 (6 bases). This CDR3 has 13 amino acids. Germline lookup yields CDR1 MNHEY and CDR2 SMNVEV (reference sequence). V was pared by 4 bases and J by 4 bases, with 8 bases between. In DNA, the CDR3 is TGTGCCAGCAGTTATGGGACATACAATGAGCAGTTCTTC. Its protein product is CASSYGTYNEQFF.

The genes are TRBV18 and TRBJ1-1, with a possible D match to TRBD1 (5 bases). Trimming shortened V by 0 bases and J by 4 bases, and 9 bases separated the two germline ends. CDR1 and CDR2 (germline): KGHSH, LQKENI. The CDR3 contains 14 residues. This CDR3 is CASSPPGGGTEAFF. The CDR3, as DNA: TGTGCCAGCTCACCACCGGGGGGGGGCACTGAAGCTTTCTTT.

This clone showed up many times. The chain uses TRBV30 and TRBJ1-4; D not resolved. V was trimmed by 1 base and J by 7 bases, leaving 13 bases between them. This CDR3 spans 14 amino acids. Per the germline V gene, CDR1 is GTSNPN and CDR2 is SVGIG (reference sequence). The CDR3 loop is CAWSGSPVGEKLFF. CDR3 in DNA: TGTGCCTGGAGTGGGAGCCCGGTCGGTGAAAAACTGTTTTTT.

The chain couples TRBV5-8 to TRBJ2-2; maybe TRBD2 (5 bases). Germline-derived CDR1 and CDR2 are SGHTS and YDEGEE. The CDR3 totals 14 residues. V was trimmed by 7 bases and J by 0 bases, leaving 10 bases between them. The CDR3 sequence: CASVLGANTGELFF. CDR3 nucleotide sequence: TGTGCCAGCGTTCTGGGAGCGAACACCGGGGAGCTGTTTTTT.

CDR3 sequence (DNA): TGCGCCAGCAGCTTGGCCTACGGGGACTATGGCTACACCTTC. The encoded protein is CASSLAYGDYGYTF. V gene TRBV5-1 combines with J gene TRBJ1-2; D ambiguous. The CDR3 runs 14 residues. Trimming pared 0 bases from V and 3 bases from J, leaving 9 bases between. CDR1 SGHRS and CDR2 YFSETQ come from the germline V gene. The whole variable domain, remainder taken from reference TRBV5-1 and TRBJ1-2, is KAGVTQTPRYLIKTRGQQVTLSCSPISGHRSVSWYQQTPGQGLQFLFEYFSETQRNKGNFPGRFSGRQFSNSRSEMNVSTLELGDSALYLCASSLAYGDYGYTFGSGTRLTVV.

This rearrangement joins TRBV28 to TRBJ2-1, with 10 bases that match TRBD1. CDR3 length: 16 residues. Germline lookup yields CDR1 MDHEN and CDR2 SYDVKM. V was pared by 5 bases and J by 2 bases, with 6 bases of the junction left unmatched. DNA for the CDR3: TGTGCCAGCAGTCCGTGGGACAGGGGAACCTACAATGAGCAGTTCTTC. It is translated as CASSPWDRGTYNEQFF.

This chain joins TRBV10-1 and TRBJ2-7; a possible D gene is TRBD2 (5 bases). The germline V gene has CDR1 WNHNN and CDR2 SYGVQD (reference sequence). CDR3 length: 14 residues. Trimming shortened V by 0 bases and J by 2 bases, and 8 bases separated the two germline ends. The CDR3 coding sequence is TGCGCCAGCAGTGAGTCCGGGGTCCCCTACGAGCAGTACTTC. It translates to CASSESGVPYEQYF.

The rearrangement uses TRBV6-5 and TRBJ2-1, with D possibly TRBD1 on 6 matching bases. Germline CDR1 is MNHEY and CDR2 is SVGAGI. The CDR3 has 14 amino acids. Trimming removed 0 bases at V and 14 bases at J, with 17 bases between. This CDR3 reads CASSYSLDSRGKFF. The DNA for the CDR3 is TGTGCCAGCAGTTACTCTTTGGACAGCCGAGGAAAGTTCTTC.

This sequence joins TRBV6-5 and TRBJ2-2; 7 bases map to TRBD1. Trimming at V came to 6 bases and at J to 2 bases, leaving 6 bases not matched to a gene. The CDR3 loop spans 15 amino acids. The germline CDR1 and CDR2 sequences are MNHEY and SVGAGI. The CDR3 spells CASSRQGINTGELFF. CDR3 nucleotide sequence: TGTGCCAGCAGCAGACAGGGTATCAACACCGGGGAGCTGTTTTTT.

The chain's CDR3 is CASSTQGATDTEAFF. CDR3 coding DNA: TGTGCCAGCAGTACACAGGGGGCGACGGACACTGAAGCTTTCTTT. V and J are TRBV2 and TRBJ1-1, with 9 bases fitting TRBD1. This CDR3 comprises 15 residues. The germline V gene has CDR1 SNHLY and CDR2 FYNNEI. Trimming cost V 5 bases and J 3 bases; bases outside gene matches: 7.

With regard to this clone: Other DNA variants within this sample encode the same CDR3. The gene calls are TRBV11-2 and TRBJ1-4; TRBD1 aligns across 10 bases. V lost 6 bases, J lost 5 bases, and 3 bases stayed unmatched. In germline, CDR1 is SGHAT, CDR2 FQNNGV. This CDR3 region has 14 residues. The CDR3 bases are TGTGCCAGCAGGGAGGGACAGGGGAATGAAAAACTGTTTTTT. Protein product: CASREGQGNEKLFF.

The V gene is TRBV27, the J gene TRBJ1-2; 8 nucleotides align to TRBD1. This CDR3 has 14 amino acids. J was trimmed by 4 bases and V by 4 bases; bases with no gene match: 5. Germline CDR1 and CDR2: MNHEY and SMNVEV (reference sequence). CDR3 sequence: CASSYKDRGYGYTF. CDR3 DNA: TGTGCCAGCAGTTACAAAGACAGGGGCTATGGCTACACCTTC.

The V gene is TRBV7-9, the J gene TRBJ1-2, with 7 bases lining up with TRBD1. Germline assignment: CDR1 SEHNR and CDR2 FQNEAQ (reference sequence). The CDR3 extends over 17 amino acids. Trimming took 0 bases from V and 1 from J; bases not matched to a gene: 8. This CDR3 reads CASSLARRTGDNYGYTF. In DNA, the CDR3 is TGTGCCAGCAGCTTAGCCCGAAGGACAGGAGATAACTATGGCTACACCTTC.

The chain carries TRBV9 and TRBJ1-6, with 8 bases fitting TRBD1. Germline trimming cut 2 bases from V and 6 bases from J; bases unmatched to any gene: 10. From germline, CDR1 is SGDLS and CDR2 YYNGEE. This CDR3 comprises 17 residues. The CDR3 spells CASSVADRAFSNSPLHF. The CDR3 coding sequence is TGTGCCAGCAGCGTTGCGGACAGGGCCTTTTCTAATTCACCCCTCCACTTT.

In regard to this clone: The same CDR3 can be traced to other DNA sequences in this sample. This chain uses TRBV6-5 with TRBJ2-7; possible D gene TRBD1, 6 bases. This CDR3 contains 14 residues. Trimming stripped 8 bases from V and 0 bases from J, with 14 bases between. CDR1 is MNHEY and CDR2 is SVGAGI in the germline V gene. In DNA form, the CDR3 reads TGTGCCAGCGCTTCCTCAGGGGCCTCCTACGAGCAGTACTTC. Translation: CASASSGASYEQYF.

Here the CDR3 reads CASSFGHITEAFF. The CDR3 coding sequence is TGTGCCAGCAGCTTTGGACACATCACTGAAGCTTTCTTT. This rearrangement joins TRBV7-2 to TRBJ1-1; a weak D match, TRBD1 (5 bases). Trimming removed 3 bases from V and 4 bases from J, with 9 bases in between. Germline V gene data show CDR1 as SGHTA and CDR2 as FQGNSA. The CDR3 is 13 residues long.

This clone came up a few times. The CDR3 here is CASSGPQEAYNSPLHF. In DNA, the CDR3 is TGTGCCAGCAGTGGGCCGCAGGAGGCCTATAATTCACCCCTCCACTTT. V usage is TRBV2 and J usage is TRBJ1-6; D is unresolved. The V and J ends lost 4 bases and 2 bases respectively, with 12 bases between them. The germline V gene encodes CDR1 SNHLY and CDR2 FYNNEI. The CDR3 sequence is 16 residues long.

V usage is TRBV7-2 and J usage is TRBJ1-6; D is unclear. Germline V lookup: CDR1 SGHTA, CDR2 FQGNSA. The CDR3 runs to 15 residues. The ends were cut back, 5 bases at V and 5 bases at J, with 13 bases in the middle. The CDR3 here is CASSHNPGDNSPLHF. The CDR3 nucleotides read TGTGCCAGCAGCCATAATCCGGGAGATAATTCACCCCTCCACTTT.

The rearrangement links TRBV12-5 to TRBJ1-4, with TRBD1 matching over 9 bases. The CDR3 spans 15 residues. Germline CDR1 LGHNT, CDR2 FRNRAP. J was trimmed by 7 bases and V by 2 bases; bases with no gene match: 5. The CDR3 coding sequence is TGTGCTAGTGGTTTGTTAAGGGACAGGGTTGAAAAACTGTTTTTT. It encodes CASGLLRDRVEKLFF. Using reference TRBV12-5 and TRBJ1-4 for the parts outside the CDR3, the full variable domain is DARVTQTPRHKVTEMGQEVTMRCQPILGHNTVFWYRQTMMQGLELLAYFRNRAPLDDSGMPKDRFSAEMPDATLATLKIQPSEPRDSAVYFCASGLLRDRVEKLFFGSGTQLSVL.

The rearrangement joins TRBV7-3 to TRBJ2-1; D is possibly TRBD1 (6 bases). Germline CDR1 reads SGHTA; CDR2 reads FQGTGA. V gave up 5 bases and J gave up 5 bases, with 19 bases separating them. CDR3 length: 16 residues. The CDR3 bases are TGTGCCAGCAGCGCACCCGGGACATCGGGGCACAATGAGCAGTTCTTC. This translates into CASSAPGTSGHNEQFF.

This chain connects TRBV2 to TRBJ2-7; 7 nucleotides align to TRBD2. Germline V gene data show CDR1 as SNHLY and CDR2 as FYNNEI. The ends lost 7 bases at V and 2 bases at J; junction bases unmatched: 5. The CDR3 has 13 amino acids. CDR3 coding DNA: TGTGCCAGCATCTTAAGCGGGGCCTACGAGCAGTACTTC. The encoded protein is CASILSGAYEQYF.

This clone appeared a few times. This chain connects TRBV6-1 to TRBJ1-5; no reliable D call. Germline V gene lookup returns CDR1 MNHNS and CDR2 SASEGT. This CDR3 is built from 15 residues. Trimming stripped 1 base from V and 5 bases from J, with 12 bases between. The CDR3 reads CASSEGVREYQPQHF. CDR3 nucleotides: TGTGCCAGCAGTGAAGGGGTCCGGGAGTATCAGCCCCAGCATTTT.

The chain combines TRBV19 with TRBJ1-5; maybe TRBD1 (6 bases). CDR3 length: 15 amino acids. Trimming shortened V by 8 bases and J by 4 bases, and 18 bases separated the two germline ends. CDR1 is LNHDA, CDR2 SQIVND, per germline (reference sequence). DNA for the CDR3: TGTGCCAGTCTCCATACAGGGCTAGATAATCAGCCCCAGCATTTT. Translated, it gives CASLHTGLDNQPQHF. Full variable domain (missing parts from reference TRBV19 and TRBJ1-5): DGGITQSPKYLFRKEGQNVTLSCEQNLNHDAMYWYRQDPGQGLRLIYYSQIVNDFQKGDIAEGYSVSREKKESFPLTVTSAQKNPTAFYLCASLHTGLDNQPQHFGDGTRLSIL.

V is TRBV3-1 (or the pseudogene TRBV3-2) and J is TRBJ2-3; weak D call: TRBD1 (5 bases). This CDR3 comprises 15 residues. V shed 0 bases and J shed 0 bases, with 7 bases lying between them. Germline V gene lookup returns CDR1 LGHDT and CDR2 YNNKEL (reference sequence). The CDR3 sequence is CASSQDGHSTDTQYF. For the CDR3, the DNA is TGTGCCAGCAGCCAAGATGGACACAGCACAGATACGCAGTATTTT.

The rearrangement joins TRBV19 to TRBJ1-4; D uncertain. The CDR3 has 13 residues. V was clipped by 10 bases and J by 5 bases, with 14 bases between them. Germline CDR1 LNHDA, CDR2 SQIVND (reference sequence). The CDR3 here is CATQRKLNEKLFF. The CDR3 bases are TGTGCCACTCAGAGGAAGTTAAATGAAAAACTGTTTTTT.